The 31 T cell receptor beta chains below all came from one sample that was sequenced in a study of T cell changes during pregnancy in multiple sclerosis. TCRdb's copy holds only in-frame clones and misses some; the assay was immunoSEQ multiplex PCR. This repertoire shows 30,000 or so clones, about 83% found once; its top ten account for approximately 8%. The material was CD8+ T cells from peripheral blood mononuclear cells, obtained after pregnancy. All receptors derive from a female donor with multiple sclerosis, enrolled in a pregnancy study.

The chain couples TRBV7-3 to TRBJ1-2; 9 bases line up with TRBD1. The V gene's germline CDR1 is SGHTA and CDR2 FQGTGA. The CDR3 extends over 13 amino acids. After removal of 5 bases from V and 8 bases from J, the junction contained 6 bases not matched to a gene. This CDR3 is CASSHDRGEGYTF. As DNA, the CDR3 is TGTGCCAGCAGCCACGACAGGGGGGAAGGCTACACCTTC.

The CDR3 DNA follows: TGTGCCTGGAGTACGGGACAGGGGATCTATGGCTACACCTTC. This sequence encodes CAWSTGQGIYGYTF. J is TRBJ1-2 and V is TRBV30, with 10 bases fitting TRBD1. The J segment lost 4 bases and the V segment lost 2 bases, leaving 4 bases of the junction unmatched. The germline gives CDR1 GTSNPN, CDR2 SVGIG (reference sequence). The CDR3 runs to 14 residues. Full variable domain (rest looked up from reference TRBV30 and TRBJ1-2): SQTIHQWPATLVQPVGSPLSLECTVEGTSNPNLYWYRQAAGRGLQLLFYSVGIGQISSEVPQNLSASRPQDRQFILSSKKLLLSDSGFYLCAWSTGQGIYGYTFGSGTRLTVV.

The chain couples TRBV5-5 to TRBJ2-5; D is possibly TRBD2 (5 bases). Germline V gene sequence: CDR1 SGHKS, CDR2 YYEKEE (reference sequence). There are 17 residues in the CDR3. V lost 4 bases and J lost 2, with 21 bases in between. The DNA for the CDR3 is TGTGCCAGCAGCCAATTGCCCACCGGGAACAAACAAGAGACCCAGTACTTC. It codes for CASSQLPTGNKQETQYF.

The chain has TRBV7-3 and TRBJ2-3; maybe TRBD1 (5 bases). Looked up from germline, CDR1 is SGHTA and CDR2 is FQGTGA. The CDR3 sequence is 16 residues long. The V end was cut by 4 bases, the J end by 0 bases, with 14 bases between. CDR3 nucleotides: TGTGCCAGCAGCTCGCTGGGGCGGATAAGCACAGATACGCAGTATTTT. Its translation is CASSSLGRISTDTQYF.

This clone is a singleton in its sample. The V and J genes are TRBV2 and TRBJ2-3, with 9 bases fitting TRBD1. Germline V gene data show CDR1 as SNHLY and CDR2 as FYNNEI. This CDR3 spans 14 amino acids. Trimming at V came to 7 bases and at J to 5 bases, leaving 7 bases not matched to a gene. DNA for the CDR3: TGTGCCAGCAACCGGGACAGGGAAGGAGATACGCAGTATTTT. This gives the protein CASNRDREGDTQYF.

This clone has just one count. CDR3: CASSLTLEATDTEAFF. Written as DNA, the CDR3 is TGTGCCAGCAGCTTAACGTTGGAGGCTACCGACACTGAAGCTTTCTTT. This chain uses TRBV7-3 with TRBJ1-1, with D uncertain. Trimming pared 0 bases from V and 3 bases from J, leaving 14 bases between. The length of the CDR3 is 16 residues. Germline V gene lookup returns CDR1 SGHTA and CDR2 FQGTGA.

The CDR3, as DNA: TGTGCCAGCAGCCCAACGGTAAATGTAAACTATGGCTACACCTTC. This sequence encodes CASSPTVNVNYGYTF. This chain connects TRBV13 to TRBJ1-2; D not certain. This CDR3 spans 15 amino acids. Trimming stripped 5 bases from V and 2 bases from J, with 15 bases between. The germline gives CDR1 PRHDT, CDR2 FYEKMQ (reference sequence).

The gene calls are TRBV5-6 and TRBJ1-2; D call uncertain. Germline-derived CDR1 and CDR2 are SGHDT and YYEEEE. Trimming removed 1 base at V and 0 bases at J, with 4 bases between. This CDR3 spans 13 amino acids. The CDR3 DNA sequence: TGTGCCAGCAGCTTGCCAGCTAACTATGGCTACACCTTC. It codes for CASSLPANYGYTF.

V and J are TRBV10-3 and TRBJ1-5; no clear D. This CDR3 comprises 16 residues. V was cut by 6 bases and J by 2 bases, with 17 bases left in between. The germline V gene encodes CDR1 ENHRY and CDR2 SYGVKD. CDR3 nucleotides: TGTGCCATCAGGGGTGGACTGTCGCCTGGCAATCAGCCCCAGCATTTT. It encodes CAIRGGLSPGNQPQHF.

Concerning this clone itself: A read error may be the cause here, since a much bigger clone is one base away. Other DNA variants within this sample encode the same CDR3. This CDR3 is CASSETSGGADTQYF. The CDR3 nucleotides are TGTGCCAGCAGTGAGACTAGCGGGGGGGCAGATACGCAGTATTTT. V usage is TRBV6-1 and J usage is TRBJ2-3; 14 bases are shared with TRBD2. V dropped 3 bases and J dropped 4; count of bases not matched to a gene: 0. The CDR3 has 15 amino acids. Germline V gives CDR1 MNHNS, CDR2 SASEGT.

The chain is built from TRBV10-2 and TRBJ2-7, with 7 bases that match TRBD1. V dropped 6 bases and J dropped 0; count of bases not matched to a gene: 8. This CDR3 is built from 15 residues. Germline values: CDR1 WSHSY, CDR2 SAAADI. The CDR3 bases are TGCGCCAGCAGCCAAGCCCCAGGGGGCTCCTACGAGCAGTACTTC. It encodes CASSQAPGGSYEQYF.

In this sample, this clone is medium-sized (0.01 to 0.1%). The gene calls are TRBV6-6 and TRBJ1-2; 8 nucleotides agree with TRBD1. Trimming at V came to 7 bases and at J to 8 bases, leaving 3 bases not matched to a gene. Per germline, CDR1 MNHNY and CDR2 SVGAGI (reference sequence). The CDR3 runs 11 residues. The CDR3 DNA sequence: TGTGCCAGCAAACAGGGGGAGGGCTACACCTTC. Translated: CASKQGEGYTF.

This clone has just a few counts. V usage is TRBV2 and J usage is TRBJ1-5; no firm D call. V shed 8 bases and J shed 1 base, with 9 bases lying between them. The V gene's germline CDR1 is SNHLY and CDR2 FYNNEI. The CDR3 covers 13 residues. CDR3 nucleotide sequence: TGTGCCAGCGCGGGCGAGAGCAATCAGCCCCAGCATTTT. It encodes CASAGESNQPQHF. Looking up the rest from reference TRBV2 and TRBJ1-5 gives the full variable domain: EPEVTQTPSHQVTQMGQEVILRCVPISNHLYFYWYRQILGQKVEFLVSFYNNEISEKSEIFDDQFSVERPDGSNFTLKIRSTKLEDSAMYFCASAGESNQPQHFGDGTRLSIL.

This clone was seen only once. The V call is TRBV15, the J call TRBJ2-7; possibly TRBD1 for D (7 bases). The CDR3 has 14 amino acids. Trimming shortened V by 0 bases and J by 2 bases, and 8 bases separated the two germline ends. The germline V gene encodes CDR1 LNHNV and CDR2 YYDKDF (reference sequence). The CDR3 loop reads CATSRDRGAYEQYF. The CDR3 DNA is TGTGCCACCAGCAGAGACAGGGGGGCCTACGAGCAGTACTTC.

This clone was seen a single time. This CDR3 is CASSLFAGGASNEQFF. The CDR3 bases are TGTGCCAGCAGTTTATTCGCCGGGGGGGCTTCCAATGAGCAGTTCTTC. The chain has TRBV27 and TRBJ2-1, with 8 bases aligning to TRBD2. CDR3 size: 16 residues. CDR1 and CDR2 (germline): MNHEY, SMNVEV (reference sequence). J was trimmed by 6 bases and V by 1 base; bases with no gene match: 8.

DNA of the CDR3: TGCGCCAGCAGGCAGGGGACTAGGAGCAATGAGCAGTTCTTC. Translating gives CASRQGTRSNEQFF. The chain couples TRBV10-2 to TRBJ2-1, with 8 positions matching TRBD2. The V gene's germline CDR1 is WSHSY and CDR2 SAAADI. The CDR3 is 14 residues long. V dropped 6 bases and J dropped 6; count of bases not matched to a gene: 7.

The CDR3 bases are TGTGCCAGCAGCCAGACTAGACGGGCAGATACGCAGTATTTT. This encodes CASSQTRRADTQYF. The J gene is TRBJ2-3, the V gene TRBV14, with D possibly matching TRBD2 (6 bases). The length of the CDR3 is 14 residues. Trimming removed 3 bases from V and 4 bases from J, with 11 bases in between. Germline lookup yields CDR1 SGHDN and CDR2 FVKESK.

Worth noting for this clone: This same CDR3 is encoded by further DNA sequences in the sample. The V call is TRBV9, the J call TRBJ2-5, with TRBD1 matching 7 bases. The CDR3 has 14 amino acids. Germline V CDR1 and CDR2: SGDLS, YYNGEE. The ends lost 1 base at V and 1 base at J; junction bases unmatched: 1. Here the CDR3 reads CASSVWDSQETQYF. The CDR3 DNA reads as TGTGCCAGCAGCGTATGGGACAGCCAAGAGACCCAGTACTTC.

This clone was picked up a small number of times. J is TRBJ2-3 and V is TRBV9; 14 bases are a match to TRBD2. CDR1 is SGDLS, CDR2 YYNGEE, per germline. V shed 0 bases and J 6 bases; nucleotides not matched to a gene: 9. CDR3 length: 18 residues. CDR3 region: CASSVGLAGGRSSDTQYF. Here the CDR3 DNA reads TGTGCCAGCAGCGTAGGACTAGCGGGGGGGCGGAGTTCGGATACGCAGTATTTT.

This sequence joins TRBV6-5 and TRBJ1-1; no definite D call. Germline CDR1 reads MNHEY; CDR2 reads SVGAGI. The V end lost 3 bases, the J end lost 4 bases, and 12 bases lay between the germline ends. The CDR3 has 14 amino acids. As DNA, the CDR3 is TGTGCCAGCAGTTATATACCTGGAGTCACTGAAGCTTTCTTT. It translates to CASSYIPGVTEAFF.

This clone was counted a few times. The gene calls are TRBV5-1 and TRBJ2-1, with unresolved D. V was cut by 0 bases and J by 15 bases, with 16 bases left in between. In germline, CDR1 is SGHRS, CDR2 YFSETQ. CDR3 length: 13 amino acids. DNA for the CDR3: TGCGCCAGCAGCTTGGGAGTATCGGTTCAATGGTTCTTC. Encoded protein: CASSLGVSVQWFF. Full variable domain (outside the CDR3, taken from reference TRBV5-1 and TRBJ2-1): KAGVTQTPRYLIKTRGQQVTLSCSPISGHRSVSWYQQTPGQGLQFLFEYFSETQRNKGNFPGRFSGRQFSNSRSEMNVSTLELGDSALYLCASSLGVSVQWFFGPGTRLTVL.

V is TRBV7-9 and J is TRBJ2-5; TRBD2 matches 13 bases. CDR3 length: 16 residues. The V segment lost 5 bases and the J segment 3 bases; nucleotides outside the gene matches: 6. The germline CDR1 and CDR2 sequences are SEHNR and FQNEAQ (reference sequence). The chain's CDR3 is CASSAFGTSGKETQYF. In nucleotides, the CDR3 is TGTGCCAGCAGCGCTTTTGGGACTAGCGGGAAAGAGACCCAGTACTTC.

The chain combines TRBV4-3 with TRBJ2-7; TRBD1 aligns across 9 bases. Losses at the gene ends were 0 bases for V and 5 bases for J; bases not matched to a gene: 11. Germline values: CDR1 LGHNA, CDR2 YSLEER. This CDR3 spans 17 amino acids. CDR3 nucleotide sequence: TGCGCCAGCAGCCAAGAATCTACTGGACAGGGGATCCACGAGCAGTACTTC. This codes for CASSQESTGQGIHEQYF.

The CDR3 reads CASSQESGTADEQFF. The CDR3 DNA reads as TGTGCCAGCAGCCAAGAATCGGGGACTGCGGATGAGCAGTTCTTC. This rearrangement joins TRBV4-2 to TRBJ2-1, with a weak D call TRBD2 (6 bases). Germline CDR1 reads LGHNA; CDR2 reads YNFKEQ. The CDR3 sequence is 15 residues long. V lost 0 bases, J lost 8 bases, and 14 bases lay in between.

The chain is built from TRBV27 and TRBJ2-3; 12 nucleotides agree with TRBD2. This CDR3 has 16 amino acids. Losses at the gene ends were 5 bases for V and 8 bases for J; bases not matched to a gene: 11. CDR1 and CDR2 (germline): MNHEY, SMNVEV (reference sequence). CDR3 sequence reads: CASSPGTSGPQGTQYF. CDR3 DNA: TGTGCCAGCAGTCCCGGGACTAGCGGGCCCCAGGGTACGCAGTATTTT.

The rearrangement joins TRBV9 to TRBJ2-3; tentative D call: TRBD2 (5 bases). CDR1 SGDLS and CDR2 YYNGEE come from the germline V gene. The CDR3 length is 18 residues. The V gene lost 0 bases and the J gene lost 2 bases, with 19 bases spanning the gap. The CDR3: CASSVEEARESITDTQYF. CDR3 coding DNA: TGTGCCAGCAGCGTAGAGGAAGCCCGGGAATCAATCACAGATACGCAGTATTTT.

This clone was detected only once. The CDR3, as DNA: TGTGCCAGCAGTTCGGAGGGGAGGGACACCGGGGAGCTGTTTTTT. Its protein is CASSSEGRDTGELFF. The rearrangement joins TRBV6-1 to TRBJ2-2; 7 positions agree with TRBD2. Germline loops: CDR1 MNHNS, CDR2 SASEGT. The length of the CDR3 is 15 residues. The V gene end was trimmed by 5 bases and the J gene end by 3 bases; junction bases not matched to a gene: 6.

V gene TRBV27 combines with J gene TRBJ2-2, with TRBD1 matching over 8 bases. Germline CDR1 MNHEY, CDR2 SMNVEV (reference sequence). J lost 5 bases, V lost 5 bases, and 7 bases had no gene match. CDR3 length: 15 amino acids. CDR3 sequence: CASSHRTGRTGELFF. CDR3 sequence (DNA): TGTGCCAGCAGTCACAGGACAGGGCGAACCGGGGAGCTGTTTTTT.

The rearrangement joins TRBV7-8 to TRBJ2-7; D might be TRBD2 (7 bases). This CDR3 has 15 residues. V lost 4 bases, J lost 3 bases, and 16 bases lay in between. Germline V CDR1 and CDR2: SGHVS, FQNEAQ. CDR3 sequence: CASSSQRGARYEQYF. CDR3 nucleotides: TGTGCCAGCAGCTCCCAACGGGGGGCCCGCTACGAGCAGTACTTC. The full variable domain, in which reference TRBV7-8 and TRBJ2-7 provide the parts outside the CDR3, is GAGVSQSPRYKVAKRGQDVALRCDPISGHVSLFWYQQALGQGPEFLTYFQNEAQLDKSGLPSDRFFAERPEGSVSTLKIQRTQQEDSAVYLCASSSQRGARYEQYFGPGTRLTVT.

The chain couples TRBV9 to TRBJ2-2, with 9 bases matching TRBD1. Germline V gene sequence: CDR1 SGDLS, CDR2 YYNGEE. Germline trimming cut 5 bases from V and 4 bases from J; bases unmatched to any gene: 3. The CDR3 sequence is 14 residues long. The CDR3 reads CASRGTGITGELFF. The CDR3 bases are TGTGCCAGCAGGGGGACAGGGATCACCGGGGAGCTGTTTTTT.

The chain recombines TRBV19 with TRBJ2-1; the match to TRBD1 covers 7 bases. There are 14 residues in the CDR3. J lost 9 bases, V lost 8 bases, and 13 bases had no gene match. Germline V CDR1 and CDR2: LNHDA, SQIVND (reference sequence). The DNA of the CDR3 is TGTGCCAGTGCCCTGGGGACAGAGCCAAGTGAGCAGTTCTTC. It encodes CASALGTEPSEQFF. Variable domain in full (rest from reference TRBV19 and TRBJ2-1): DGGITQSPKYLFRKEGQNVTLSCEQNLNHDAMYWYRQDPGQGLRLIYYSQIVNDFQKGDIAEGYSVSREKKESFPLTVTSAQKNPTAFYLCASALGTEPSEQFFGPGTRLTVL.